This T cell receptor beta chain was sequenced during a study of cytotoxic CD8 clonotypes in ibrutinib-treated CLL. Whole-study results and caveats: Sustained-remission patients were sampled at one set of times and progressing patients at different ones. The clonality went up when patients responded to ibrutinib and dropped back toward baseline at progression.

The protocol was immunoSEQ multiplex PCR, while the TCRdb copy is restricted to in-frame clones and leaves out a portion. Of roughly 150,000 clones listed, about four fifths are singletons. The CDR3 length is 13 residues. Looked up from germline, CDR1 is GTSNPN and CDR2 is SVGIG (reference sequence). Trimming stripped 5 bases from V and 3 bases from J, with 12 bases between. Comments on this clone: Its cognate antigen is unknown.

This TCR derives from a human donor with chronic lymphocytic leukemia. This sequence joins TRBV30 and TRBJ2-3; D gene uncertain. The sequences come from PBMCs, collected after 24 months of ibrutinib treatment. CDR3 nucleotide sequence: TGTGCCTGGCGATTCGGGTCGACAGATACGCAGTATTTT. The encoded protein is CAWRFGSTDTQYF.